This entry concerns a single TCR beta chain. This clonotype has a count of ten or more. Its recognized antigen is unknown. Qualities for individual bases were not recorded, and no much larger clone is one base off. Inclusive of the bounding cysteine and phenylalanine, the CDR3 is 15 residues long. The kept DNA is CDR3 alone, 45 bases in frame from the first base. The germline V gene (reference sequence) yields DFQATT for CDR1 and SNEGSKA for CDR2. Trimming removed 5 bases from V and 5 bases from J; the gene matches leave 6 bases unexplained. The TCR beta CDR3 regions were amplified from the RNA transcripts. A first-round RT-PCR of the TCR CDR3 used the HTBI primer set with the Qiagen OneStep RT-PCR kit. A second multiplex PCR round built the libraries, followed by size selection and purification. Libraries were sequenced paired-end with 100 bp reads on an Illumina HiSeq2000. As for the authors' bioinformatics: SOAPnuke was used to process the raw data, with reads discarded if the reads contained adapters or uncalled bases, had a mean Phred below 15, or lacked an exact constant-primer or identifier match. COPE v1.2.5 was used to merge high-quality paired reads, and clonotypes were defined as unique nucleotide sequences. MiTCR v1.1 was used to align clonotypes to the IMGT TRBV, TRBD and TRBJ reference segments. The analysis included only V-J combinations with a frequency above 0.0001, which together covered roughly 99% of the repertoires. A TCS score was defined as the ratio of F50 (clonal expansion) to E x V (chaos), with BLOSUM62-based TCRdist applied between CDR3 peptides within each V-J. Welch's t-statistics and random forest reduced 514 V-J features to roughly 13, which were used in a naive Bayes classifier (R e1071). TCRdb passed the public sequencing reads through fastp at Q25 and MiXCR, retaining productive beta sequences. Every CDR3 protein is listed once, alongside the most common genes and DNA of its rows. These V and J calls originate from TCRdb's pipeline instead of the authors' own analysis. For this sample the table gives fewer than 350,000 distinct CDR3 sequences, of which 15% to 20% were detected only once. The top ten constitute around 50% of the sample.

A patient counted as having stable Graves' hyperthyroidism if no progression to ophthalmopathy occurred over 18 months of follow-up. Hyperthyroidism patients were newly diagnosed, with disease duration under 2 months, and aged 18 to 65 years. Exclusion was applied to patients with uncontrolled infections, other autoimmune diseases, pregnancy or lactation. Clinical symptoms, serum thyroxine and TRAb, thyroid ultrasound, and orbital computed tomography formed the basis for the diagnoses. PBMCs were isolated from more than 9 ml of fresh peripheral blood by Ficoll-Paque density gradient centrifugation. Trizol reagent was used to extract total RNA, and RNA quality was then checked on an Agilent 2100 Bioanalyzer. The sample comes from a study of T cells in Graves' hyperthyroidism and ophthalmopathy (dated by TCRdb to between 2017 and 2020). Regarding the study in general: Peripheral blood samples were taken at initial diagnosis, before any treatment was given. Following sampling, methimazole starting at 30 mg daily was given to hyperthyroidism patients, and high-dose intravenous methylprednisolone was given to ophthalmopathy patients. The study also compared thyroid tissue and blood T-cell repertoires from 5 to 7 Graves' hyperthyroidism patients. Prospective prediction of ophthalmopathy was tested in an independent validation cohort of 18 to 20 hyperthyroidism patients and 15 to 17 patients who later progressed to ophthalmopathy. To identify distinguishing TCR V-J signatures, a discovery cohort of around 98 patients was used, comprising 43 with Graves' ophthalmopathy and about 59 with stable Graves' hyperthyroidism. The 100 discovery patients were randomly divided into training and test sets at a 7:3 ratio. TCR Vbeta CDR3 sequencing of 120 to 150 peripheral blood samples (roughly 43 ophthalmopathy, about 80 hyperthyroidism and around 17 progressor patients) is reported in the paper.

The research as a whole found: In validation, the model predicted progression to ophthalmopathy with 65% to 71% sensitivity and about 72% specificity, a median of 6.5 months before onset. Most expanded thyroid clonotypes (frequency above 0.001) were also found in blood, which suggests that blood repertoires may mirror thyroid immune responses. No statistical method was used to set the sample size in advance, and investigators knew the group allocation. In cross-validation, a model built on a 13 V-J signature told ophthalmopathy apart from stable hyperthyroidism with approximately 90% sensitivity and roughly 81% specificity, and in testing the same model reached 80%/75%.

The clonotype comes from a woman in her forties or fifties with Graves' hyperthyroidism. Recombination linked TRBV20-1 to TRBJ2-3; 14 junctional bases match TRBD2. The specimen sequenced was blood. The DNA is TGCAGTGCTTGGGGACTAGCGGGAGTGAGAGATACGCAGTATTTT. It specifies CSAWGLAGVRDTQYF.